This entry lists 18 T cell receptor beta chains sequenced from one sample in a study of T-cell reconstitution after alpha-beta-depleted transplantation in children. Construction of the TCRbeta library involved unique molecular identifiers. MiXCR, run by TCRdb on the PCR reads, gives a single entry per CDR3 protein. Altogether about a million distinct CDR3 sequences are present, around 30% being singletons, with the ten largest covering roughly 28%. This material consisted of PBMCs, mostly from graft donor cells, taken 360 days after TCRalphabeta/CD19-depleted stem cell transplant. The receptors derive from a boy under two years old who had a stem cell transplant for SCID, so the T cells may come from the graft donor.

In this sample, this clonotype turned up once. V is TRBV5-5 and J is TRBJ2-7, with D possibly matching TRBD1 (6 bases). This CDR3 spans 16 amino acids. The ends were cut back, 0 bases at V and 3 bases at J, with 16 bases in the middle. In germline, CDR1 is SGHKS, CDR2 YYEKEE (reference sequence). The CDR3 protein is CASSLAGGQSFYEQYF. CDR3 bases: TGTGCCAGCAGCTTGGCCGGAGGACAGTCCTTCTACGAGCAGTACTTC. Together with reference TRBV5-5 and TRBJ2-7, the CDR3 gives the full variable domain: DAGVTQSPTHLIKTRGQQVTLRCSPISGHKSVSWYQQVLGQGPQFIFQYYEKEERGRGNFPDRFSARQFPNYSSELNVNALLLGDSALYLCASSLAGGQSFYEQYFGPGTRLTVT.

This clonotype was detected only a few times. CDR3 amino acids: CSASRDLSGQVSSYEQYF. The CDR3 DNA sequence: TGCAGTGCTAGCCGGGACCTCTCGGGACAAGTGAGCTCCTACGAGCAGTACTTC. V usage is TRBV20-1 and J usage is TRBJ2-7, with D possibly matching TRBD1 (6 bases). In germline, CDR1 is DFQATT, CDR2 SNEGSKA (reference sequence). V gave up 3 bases and J gave up 0 bases, with 24 bases separating them. This CDR3 region has 18 residues.

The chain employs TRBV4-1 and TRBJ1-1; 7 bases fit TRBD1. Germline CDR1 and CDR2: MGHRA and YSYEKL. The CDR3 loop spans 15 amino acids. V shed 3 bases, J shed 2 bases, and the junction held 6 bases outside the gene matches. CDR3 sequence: CASSQRDSYNTEAFF. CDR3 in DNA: TGCGCCAGCAGCCAGAGGGACAGCTATAACACTGAAGCTTTCTTT.

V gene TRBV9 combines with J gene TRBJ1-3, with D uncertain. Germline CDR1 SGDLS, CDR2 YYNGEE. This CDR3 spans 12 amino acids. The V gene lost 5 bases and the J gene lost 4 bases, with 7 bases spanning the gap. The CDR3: CASRGNGNTIYF. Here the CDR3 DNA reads TGTGCCAGCAGGGGAAACGGAAACACCATATATTTT.

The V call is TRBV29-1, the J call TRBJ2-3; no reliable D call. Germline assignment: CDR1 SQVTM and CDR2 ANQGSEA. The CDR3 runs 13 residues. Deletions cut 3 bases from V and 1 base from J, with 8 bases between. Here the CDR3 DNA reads TGCAGCGTTGACGAGGAAGGCACAGATACGCAGTATTTT. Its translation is CSVDEEGTDTQYF.

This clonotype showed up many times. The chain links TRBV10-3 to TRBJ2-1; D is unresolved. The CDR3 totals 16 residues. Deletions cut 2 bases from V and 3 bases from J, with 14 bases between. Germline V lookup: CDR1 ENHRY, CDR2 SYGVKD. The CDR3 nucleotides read TGTGCCATCAGTGAGACCCTAGTCCAGGTCTACAATGAGCAGTTCTTC. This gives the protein CAISETLVQVYNEQFF.

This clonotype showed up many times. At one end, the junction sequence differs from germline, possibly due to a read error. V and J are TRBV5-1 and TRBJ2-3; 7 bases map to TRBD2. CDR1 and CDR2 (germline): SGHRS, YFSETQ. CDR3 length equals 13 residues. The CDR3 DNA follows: TGCGCCAGCAGCTTGGTGGCTAGCGGAGGCCAGGATTTT. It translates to CASSLVASGGQDF.

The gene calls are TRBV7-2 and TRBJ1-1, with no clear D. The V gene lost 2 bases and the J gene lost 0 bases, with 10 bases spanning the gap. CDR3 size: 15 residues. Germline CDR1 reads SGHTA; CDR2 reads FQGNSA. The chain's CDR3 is CASSLQSRLNTEAFF. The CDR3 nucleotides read TGTGCCAGCAGCTTACAGTCGCGCTTGAACACTGAAGCTTTCTTT.

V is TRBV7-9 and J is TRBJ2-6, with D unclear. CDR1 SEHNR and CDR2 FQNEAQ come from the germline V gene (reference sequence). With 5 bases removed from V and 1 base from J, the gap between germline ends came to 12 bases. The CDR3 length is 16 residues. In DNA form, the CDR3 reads TGTGCCAGCAGCACTTACGGTGGATCTGGGGCCAACGTCCTGACTTTC. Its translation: CASSTYGGSGANVLTF.

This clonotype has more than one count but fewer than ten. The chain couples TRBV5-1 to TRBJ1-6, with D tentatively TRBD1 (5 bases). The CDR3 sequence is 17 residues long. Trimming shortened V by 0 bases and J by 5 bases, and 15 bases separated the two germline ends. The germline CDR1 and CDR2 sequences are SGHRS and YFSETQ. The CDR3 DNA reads TGCGCCAGCAGCTTGGGGGCAGGGAGGATCCATAATTCACCCCTCCACTTT. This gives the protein CASSLGAGRIHNSPLHF.

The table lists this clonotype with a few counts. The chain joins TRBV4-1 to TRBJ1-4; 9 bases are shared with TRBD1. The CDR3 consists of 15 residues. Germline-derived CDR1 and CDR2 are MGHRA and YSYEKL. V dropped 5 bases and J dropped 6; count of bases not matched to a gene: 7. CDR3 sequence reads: CASSGLGQGHEKLFF. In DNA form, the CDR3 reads TGCGCCAGCAGCGGACTGGGACAGGGACATGAAAAACTGTTTTTT.

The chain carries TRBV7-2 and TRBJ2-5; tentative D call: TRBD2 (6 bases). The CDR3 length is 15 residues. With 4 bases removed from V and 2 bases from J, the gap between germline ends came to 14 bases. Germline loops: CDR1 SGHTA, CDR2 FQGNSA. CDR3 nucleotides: TGTGCCAGCAGCTCCTACCTCGGGGGACAAGAGACCCAGTACTTC. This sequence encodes CASSSYLGGQETQYF.

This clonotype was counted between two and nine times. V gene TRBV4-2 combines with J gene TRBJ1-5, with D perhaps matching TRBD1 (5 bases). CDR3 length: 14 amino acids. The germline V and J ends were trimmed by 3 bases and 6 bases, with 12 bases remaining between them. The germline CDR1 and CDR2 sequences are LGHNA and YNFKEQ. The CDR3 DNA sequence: TGTGCCAGCAGCCAGGAGGGGAGGGGTCAGCCCCAGCATTTT. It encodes CASSQEGRGQPQHF.

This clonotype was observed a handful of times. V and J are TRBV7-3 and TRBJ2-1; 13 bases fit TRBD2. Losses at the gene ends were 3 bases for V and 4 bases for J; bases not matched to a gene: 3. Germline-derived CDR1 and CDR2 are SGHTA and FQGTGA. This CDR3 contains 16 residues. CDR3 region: CASSFRLAGGYNEQFF. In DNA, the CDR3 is TGTGCCAGCAGCTTCCGACTAGCGGGGGGTTACAATGAGCAGTTCTTC.

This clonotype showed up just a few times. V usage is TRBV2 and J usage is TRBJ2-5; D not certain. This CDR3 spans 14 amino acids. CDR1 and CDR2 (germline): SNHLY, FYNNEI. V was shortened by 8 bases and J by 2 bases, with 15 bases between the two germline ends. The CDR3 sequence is CASLDSDGQETQYF. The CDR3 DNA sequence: TGTGCCAGCCTAGATTCAGACGGGCAAGAGACCCAGTACTTC.

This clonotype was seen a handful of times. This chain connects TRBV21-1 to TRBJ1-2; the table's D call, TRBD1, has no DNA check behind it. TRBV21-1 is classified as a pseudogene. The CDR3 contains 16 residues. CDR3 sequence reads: CASSKRRFQGFGGYTF. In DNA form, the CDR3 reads TGTGCCAGCAGCAAACGTCGGTTTCAGGGGTTTGGTGGCTACACCTTC.

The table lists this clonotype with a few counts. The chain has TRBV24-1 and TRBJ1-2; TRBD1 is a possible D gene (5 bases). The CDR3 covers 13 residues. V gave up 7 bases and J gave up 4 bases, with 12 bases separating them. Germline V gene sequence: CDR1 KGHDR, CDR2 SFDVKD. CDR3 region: CATSMDTFYGYTF. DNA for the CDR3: TGTGCCACCAGCATGGACACCTTCTATGGCTACACCTTC.

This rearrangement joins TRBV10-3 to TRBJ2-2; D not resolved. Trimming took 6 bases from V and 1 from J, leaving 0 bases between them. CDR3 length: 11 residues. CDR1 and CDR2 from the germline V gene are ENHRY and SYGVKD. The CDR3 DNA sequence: TGTGCCATCAGGAACACCGGGGAGCTGTTTTTT. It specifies CAIRNTGELFF.